This T cell receptor (beta chain) derives from a study of cytomegalovirus exposure and HLA in healthy donors. Regarding the study as a whole: Among the most significant clusters, several appeared linked to common viral pathogens in a later analysis.

In the PCR, 60 Vbeta and 13 Jbeta primers were used. Profiling relied on immunoSEQ multiplex PCR, and the TCRdb table lists in-frame clones only, not all of them. The table lists under 150,000 clones, around 77% of them singletons. This clone was detected only once. Its matching antigen is unknown. The sequence derives from a woman between 45 and 60 years old in good health and CMV-seronegative. The material sequenced was PBMCs.

The CDR3 DNA reads as TGTGCCAGCAGCCCAGCAGGGAACACTGAAGCTTTCTTT. Encoded protein: CASSPAGNTEAFF. The chain carries TRBV9 and TRBJ1-1; D remains ambiguous. Germline V gene data show CDR1 as SGDLS and CDR2 as YYNGEE. The CDR3 length is 13 residues. Trimming cost V 4 bases and J 1 base, with 8 bases left between them.